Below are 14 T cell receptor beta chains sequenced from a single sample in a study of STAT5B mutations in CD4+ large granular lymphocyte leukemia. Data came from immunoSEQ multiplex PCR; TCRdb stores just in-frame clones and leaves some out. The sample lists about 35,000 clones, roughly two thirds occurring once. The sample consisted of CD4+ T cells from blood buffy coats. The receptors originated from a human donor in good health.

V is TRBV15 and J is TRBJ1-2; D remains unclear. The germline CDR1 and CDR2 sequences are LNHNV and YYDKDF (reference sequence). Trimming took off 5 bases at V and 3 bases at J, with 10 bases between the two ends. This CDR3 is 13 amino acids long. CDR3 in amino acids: CATSEGMDYGYTF. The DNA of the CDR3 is TGTGCCACCAGCGAGGGCATGGACTATGGCTACACCTTC.

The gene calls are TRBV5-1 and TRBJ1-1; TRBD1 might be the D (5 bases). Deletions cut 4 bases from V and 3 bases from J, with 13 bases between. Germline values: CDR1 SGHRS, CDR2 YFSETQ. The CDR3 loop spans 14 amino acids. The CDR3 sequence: CASSPRDLHTEAFF. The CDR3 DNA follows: TGCGCCAGCAGCCCCCGGGACCTCCACACTGAAGCTTTCTTT.

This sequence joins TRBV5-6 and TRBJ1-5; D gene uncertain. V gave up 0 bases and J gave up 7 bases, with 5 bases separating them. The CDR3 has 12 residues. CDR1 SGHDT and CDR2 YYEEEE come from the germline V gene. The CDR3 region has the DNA TGTGCCAGCAGCTTGGAGGACCAGCCCCAGCATTTT. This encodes CASSLEDQPQHF.

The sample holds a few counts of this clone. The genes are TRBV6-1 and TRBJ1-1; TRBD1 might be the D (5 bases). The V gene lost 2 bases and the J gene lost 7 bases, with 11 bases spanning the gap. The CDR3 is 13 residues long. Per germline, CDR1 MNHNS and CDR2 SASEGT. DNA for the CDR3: TGTGCCAGCAGTGAACAAGGTAGGGGTGAAGCTTTCTTT. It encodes CASSEQGRGEAFF.

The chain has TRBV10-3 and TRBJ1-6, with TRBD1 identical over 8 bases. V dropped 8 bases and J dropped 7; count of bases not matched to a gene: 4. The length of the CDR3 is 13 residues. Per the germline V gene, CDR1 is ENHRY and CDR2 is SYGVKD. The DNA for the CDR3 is TGTGCCATCCCAGGGACAGGCAATTCACCCCTCCACTTT. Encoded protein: CAIPGTGNSPLHF.

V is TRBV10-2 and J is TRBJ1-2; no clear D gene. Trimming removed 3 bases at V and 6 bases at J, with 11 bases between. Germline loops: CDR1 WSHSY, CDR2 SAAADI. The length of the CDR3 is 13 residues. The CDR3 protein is CASSEGRADGYTF. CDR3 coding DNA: TGCGCCAGCAGTGAAGGCCGGGCTGATGGCTACACCTTC.

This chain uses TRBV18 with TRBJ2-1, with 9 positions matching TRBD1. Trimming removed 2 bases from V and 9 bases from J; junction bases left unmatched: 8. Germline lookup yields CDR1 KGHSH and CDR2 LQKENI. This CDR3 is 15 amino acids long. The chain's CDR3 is CASSPARQGDGEQFF. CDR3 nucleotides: TGTGCCAGCTCACCAGCCCGACAGGGGGACGGTGAGCAGTTCTTC.

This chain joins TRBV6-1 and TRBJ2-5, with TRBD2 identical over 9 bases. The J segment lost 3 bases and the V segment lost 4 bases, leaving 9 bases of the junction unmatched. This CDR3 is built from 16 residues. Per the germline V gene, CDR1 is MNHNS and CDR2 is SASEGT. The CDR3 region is CASSAQSLAGKETQYF. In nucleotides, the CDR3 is TGTGCCAGCAGTGCTCAGAGTCTAGCGGGGAAAGAGACCCAGTACTTC.

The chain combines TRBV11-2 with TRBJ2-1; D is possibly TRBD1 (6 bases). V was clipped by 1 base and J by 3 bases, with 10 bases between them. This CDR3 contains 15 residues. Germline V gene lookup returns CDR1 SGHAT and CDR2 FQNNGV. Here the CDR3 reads CASSLGGGYYNEQFF. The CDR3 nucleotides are TGTGCCAGCAGCTTAGGAGGGGGATACTACAATGAGCAGTTCTTC.

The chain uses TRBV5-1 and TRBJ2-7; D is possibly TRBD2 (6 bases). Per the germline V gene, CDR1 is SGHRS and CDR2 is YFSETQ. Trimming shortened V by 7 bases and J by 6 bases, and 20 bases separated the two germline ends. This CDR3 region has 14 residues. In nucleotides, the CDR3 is TGCGCCAGCTCCAAAACGGGGGTCGCGGTCGAGCAGTACTTC. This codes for CASSKTGVAVEQYF.

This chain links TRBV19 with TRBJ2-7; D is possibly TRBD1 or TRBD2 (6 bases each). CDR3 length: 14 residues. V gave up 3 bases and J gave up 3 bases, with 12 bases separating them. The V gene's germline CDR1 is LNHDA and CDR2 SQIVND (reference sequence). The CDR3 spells CASSIRGQGYEQYF. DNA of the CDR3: TGTGCCAGTAGTATTCGGGGGCAGGGCTACGAGCAGTACTTC.

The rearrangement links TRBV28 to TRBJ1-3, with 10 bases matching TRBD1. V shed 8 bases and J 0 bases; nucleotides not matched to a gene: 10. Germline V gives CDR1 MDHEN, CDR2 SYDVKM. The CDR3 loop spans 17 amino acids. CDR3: CASRQGARDYSGNTIYF. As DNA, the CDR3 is TGTGCCAGCCGACAGGGGGCGAGGGACTACTCTGGAAACACCATATATTTT.

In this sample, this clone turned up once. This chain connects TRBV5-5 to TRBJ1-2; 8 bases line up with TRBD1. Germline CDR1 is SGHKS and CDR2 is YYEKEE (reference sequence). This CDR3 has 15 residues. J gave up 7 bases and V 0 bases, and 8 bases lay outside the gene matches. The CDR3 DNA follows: TGTGCCAGCAGCTTGGCGGACAGGGCATCTCGTGGCTACACCTTC. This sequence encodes CASSLADRASRGYTF.

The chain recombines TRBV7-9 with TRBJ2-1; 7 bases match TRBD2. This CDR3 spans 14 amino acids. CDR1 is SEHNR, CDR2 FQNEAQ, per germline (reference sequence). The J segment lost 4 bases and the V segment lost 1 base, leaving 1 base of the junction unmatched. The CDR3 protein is CASSLGGGYNEQFF. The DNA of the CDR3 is TGTGCCAGCAGCTTAGGGGGGGGATACAATGAGCAGTTCTTC.